This TCR beta chain derives from a study of T-cell reconstitution after alpha-beta-depleted transplantation in children. Researchers prepared the TCRbeta library using unique molecular identifiers, the study reports. MiXCR, applied by TCRdb to the PCR reads, yields one record per CDR3 protein. The sample includes some 600,000 distinct CDR3 sequences, 13% seen only once; the top ten take 2% to 2.5%. Per germline, CDR1 DFQATT and CDR2 SNEGSKA (reference sequence). The CDR3 loop spans 15 amino acids. J lost 4 bases, V lost 5 bases, and 13 bases had no gene match. The chain joins TRBV20-1 to TRBJ2-7; 8 bases are shared with TRBD1. The receptor was isolated from a male patient between 10 and 17 years old who had a stem cell transplant for acute myeloid leukemia, so the T cells may come from the graft donor. Sequencing used PBMCs, mostly from graft donor cells, obtained 360 days after TCRalphabeta/CD19-depleted stem cell transplant. CDR3 residues: CSAHKPGTGGYEQYF. The CDR3 nucleotides read TGCAGTGCTCACAAACCCGGGACAGGCGGGTACGAGCAGTACTTC.